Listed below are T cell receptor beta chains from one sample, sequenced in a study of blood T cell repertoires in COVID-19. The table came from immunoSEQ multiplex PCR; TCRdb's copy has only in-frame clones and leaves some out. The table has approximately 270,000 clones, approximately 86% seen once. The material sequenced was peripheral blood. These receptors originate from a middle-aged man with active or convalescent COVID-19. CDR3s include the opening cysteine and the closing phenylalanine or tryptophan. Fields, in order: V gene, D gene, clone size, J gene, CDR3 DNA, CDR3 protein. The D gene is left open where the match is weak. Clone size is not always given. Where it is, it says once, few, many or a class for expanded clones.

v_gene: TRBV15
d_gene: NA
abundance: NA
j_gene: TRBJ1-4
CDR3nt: TGTGCCACCAGCAGACAGGGGACCTCTAATGAAAAACTGTTTTTT
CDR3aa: CATSRQGTSNEKLFF

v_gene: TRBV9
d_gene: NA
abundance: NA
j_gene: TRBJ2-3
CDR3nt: TGTGCCAGCAGCGTAGTCCCGGAGGGGCGTGGGCATACGCAGTATTTT
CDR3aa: CASSVVPEGRGHTQYF

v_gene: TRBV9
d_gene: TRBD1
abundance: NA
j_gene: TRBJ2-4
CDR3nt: TGTGCCAGCAGCGTAGGGGACAGGGGGAACATTCAGTACTTC
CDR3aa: CASSVGDRGNIQYF

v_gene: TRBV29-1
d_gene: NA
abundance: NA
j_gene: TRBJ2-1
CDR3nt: TGCAGCGTGGTACCAGATGAGCAGTTCTTC
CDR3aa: CSVVPDEQFF

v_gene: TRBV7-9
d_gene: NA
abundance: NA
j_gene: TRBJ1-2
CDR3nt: TGTGCCAGCAGCGCTCATGGCCGTGCGGATGGTGGCTACACCTTC
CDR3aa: CASSAHGRADGGYTF

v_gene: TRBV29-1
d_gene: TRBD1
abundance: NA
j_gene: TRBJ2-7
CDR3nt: TGCAGCGGCACAGGCCGGGGACAGCCCTACGAGCAGTACTTC
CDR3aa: CSGTGRGQPYEQYF

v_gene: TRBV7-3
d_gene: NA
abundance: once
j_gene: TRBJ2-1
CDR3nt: TGTGCCAGCAGCTTAGGGGAGAGGGCCAAAATGTTCTTC
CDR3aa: CASSLGERAKMFF

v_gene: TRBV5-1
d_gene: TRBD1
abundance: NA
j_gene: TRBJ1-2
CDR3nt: TGCGCCAGCAGCTTGGCCGGGACAGGAGGCTACACCTTC
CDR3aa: CASSLAGTGGYTF

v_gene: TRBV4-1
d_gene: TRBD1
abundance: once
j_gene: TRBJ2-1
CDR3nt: TGCGCCAGCAGCCAAGGTCCCATGACGTTACAGGGGGATGAGCAGTTCTTC
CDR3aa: CASSQGPMTLQGDEQFF

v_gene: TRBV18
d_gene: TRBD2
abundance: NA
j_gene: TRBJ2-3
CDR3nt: TGTGCCAGCTCACCAAGGGCGTCCGGGACTAGCTTGACAGATACGCAGTATTTT
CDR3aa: CASSPRASGTSLTDTQYF

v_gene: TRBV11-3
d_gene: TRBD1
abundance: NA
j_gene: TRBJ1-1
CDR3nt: TGTGCCAGCAGCACTCGACAGGGAGACACTGAAGCTTTCTTT
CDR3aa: CASSTRQGDTEAFF

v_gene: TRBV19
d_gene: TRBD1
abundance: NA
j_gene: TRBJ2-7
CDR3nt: TGTGCCAGTAGTACGAGACAGGGGGTGAACGAGCAGTACTTC
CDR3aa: CASSTRQGVNEQYF

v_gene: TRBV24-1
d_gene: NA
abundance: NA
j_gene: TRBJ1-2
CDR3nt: TGTGCCACCAGTGATCGGTCACAGGGCGGCTATGGCTACACCTTC
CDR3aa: CATSDRSQGGYGYTF

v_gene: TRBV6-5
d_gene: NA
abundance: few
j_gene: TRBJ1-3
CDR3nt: TGTGCCAGCAGTTATAGAGGCTCTGGAAACACCATATATTTT
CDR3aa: CASSYRGSGNTIYF

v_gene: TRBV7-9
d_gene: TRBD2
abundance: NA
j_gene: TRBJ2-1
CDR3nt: TGTGCCAGCAGCCAACTAGCGGGAGATTCGAATGAGCAGTTCTTC
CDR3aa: CASSQLAGDSNEQFF

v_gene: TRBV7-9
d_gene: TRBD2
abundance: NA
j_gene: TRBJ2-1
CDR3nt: TGTGCCAGCAGCTTAGATGCGGGGGTAAATTACAATGAGCAGTTCTTC
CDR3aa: CASSLDAGVNYNEQFF

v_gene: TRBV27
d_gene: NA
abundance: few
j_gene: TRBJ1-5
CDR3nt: TGTGCCAGCAGTTGGGAGATCAATCAGCCCCAGCATTTT
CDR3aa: CASSWEINQPQHF

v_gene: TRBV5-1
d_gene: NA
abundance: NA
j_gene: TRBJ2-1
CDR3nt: TGCGCCAGCAGCTTCGTGGGGGCTCTCTACAATGAGCAGTTCTTC
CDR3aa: CASSFVGALYNEQFF

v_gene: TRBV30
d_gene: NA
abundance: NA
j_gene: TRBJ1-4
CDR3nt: TGTGCCTGGAGTTCTCAGGGTGAAAAACTGTTTTTT
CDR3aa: CAWSSQGEKLFF

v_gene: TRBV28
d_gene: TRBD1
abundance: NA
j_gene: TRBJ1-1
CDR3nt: TGTGCCGTTGGATCCGTGGGGACAGGGGGCTTTTCGAAAGCTTTCTTT
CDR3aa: CAVGSVGTGGFSKAFF

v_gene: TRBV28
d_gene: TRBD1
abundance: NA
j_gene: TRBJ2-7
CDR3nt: TGTGCCAGCAGTGTCCCCCCCGGGACAGGGCTCCTCTTC
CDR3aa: CASSVPPGTGLLF

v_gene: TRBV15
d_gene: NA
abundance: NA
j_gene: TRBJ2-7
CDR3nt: TGTGCCACCAGCAGTTTTGAGGATTACGAGCAGTACTTC
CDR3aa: CATSSFEDYEQYF

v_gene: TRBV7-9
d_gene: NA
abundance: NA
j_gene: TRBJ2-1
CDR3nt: TGTGCCAGCAGCCAGGGCGGTAGCTCCTACAATGAGCAGTTCTTC
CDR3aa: CASSQGGSSYNEQFF

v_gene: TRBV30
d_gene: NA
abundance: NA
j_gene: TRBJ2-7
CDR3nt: TGTGCCTGGAGTATCCCTCCTGGGAGAGGCACCTACGAGCAGTACTTC
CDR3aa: CAWSIPPGRGTYEQYF

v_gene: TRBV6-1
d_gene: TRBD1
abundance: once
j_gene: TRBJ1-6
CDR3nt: TGTGCCAGCAGTGAATTTTTCAGGGGGGCGAGGAGTCATTCACCCCTCCACTTT
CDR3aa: CASSEFFRGARSHSPLHF

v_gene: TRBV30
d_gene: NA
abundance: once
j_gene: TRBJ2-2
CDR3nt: TGTGCCTGGAAAGGAGAAGATTGGGGGCCTAGCACCGGGGAGCTGTTTTTT
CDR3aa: CAWKGEDWGPSTGELFF

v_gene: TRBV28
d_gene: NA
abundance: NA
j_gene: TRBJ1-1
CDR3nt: TGTGCCAGCAGTACCGGACAGTCCTTCGGGGACACTGAAGCTTTCTTT
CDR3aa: CASSTGQSFGDTEAFF

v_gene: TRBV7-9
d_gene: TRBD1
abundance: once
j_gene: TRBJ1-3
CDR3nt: TGTGCCAGCAGCGCGACAGGGGACTCTGGAAACACCATATATTTT
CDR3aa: CASSATGDSGNTIYF

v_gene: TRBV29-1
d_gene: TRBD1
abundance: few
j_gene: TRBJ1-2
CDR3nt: TGCAGCGGGACAGGAGCTAACTATGGCTACACCTTC
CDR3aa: CSGTGANYGYTF

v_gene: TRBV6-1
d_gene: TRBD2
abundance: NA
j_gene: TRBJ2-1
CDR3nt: TGTGCCAGCAGTGAAGAGGTGACTAGCGGGAGTAATGAGCAGTTCTTC
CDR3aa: CASSEEVTSGSNEQFF

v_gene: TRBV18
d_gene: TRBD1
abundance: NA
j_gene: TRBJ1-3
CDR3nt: TGTGCCAGCTCACCTAACGGACAGGCTTACTCTGGAAACACCATATATTTT
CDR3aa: CASSPNGQAYSGNTIYF

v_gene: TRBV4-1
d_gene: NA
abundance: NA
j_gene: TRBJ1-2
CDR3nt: TGCGCCAGCAGCCAAGAAGGGGGTTTAGGCTATGGCTACACCTTC
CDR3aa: CASSQEGGLGYGYTF

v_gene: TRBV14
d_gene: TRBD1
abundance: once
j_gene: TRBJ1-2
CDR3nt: TGTGCCAGCAGCTCCACCGCCGGGACAGAGGATGGCTACACCTTC
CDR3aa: CASSSTAGTEDGYTF

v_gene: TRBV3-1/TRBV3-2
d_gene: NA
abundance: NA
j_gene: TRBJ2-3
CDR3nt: TGTGCCAGCAGCCTCCTAGCTTTGCGCACTAGCACAGATACGCAGTATTTT
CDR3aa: CASSLLALRTSTDTQYF

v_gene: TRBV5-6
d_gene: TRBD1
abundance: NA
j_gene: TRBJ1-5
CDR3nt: TGTGCCAGCAGCCCGGACAGGGGAGAGCCCCAGCATTTT
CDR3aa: CASSPDRGEPQHF

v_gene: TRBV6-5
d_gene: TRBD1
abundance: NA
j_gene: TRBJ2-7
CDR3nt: TGTGCCAGCAGTTACACAGGGGGATCCTACGAGCAGTACTTC
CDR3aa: CASSYTGGSYEQYF

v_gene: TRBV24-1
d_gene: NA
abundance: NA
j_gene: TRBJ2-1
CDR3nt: TGTGCCACCAGTGATTCGACCGGGCGGGACTACAATGAGCAGTTCTTC
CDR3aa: CATSDSTGRDYNEQFF

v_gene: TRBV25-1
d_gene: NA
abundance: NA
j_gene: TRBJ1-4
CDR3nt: TGTGCCAGCCTAGGAGTCCAGAGAGCAACTAATGAAAAACTGTTTTTT
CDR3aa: CASLGVQRATNEKLFF

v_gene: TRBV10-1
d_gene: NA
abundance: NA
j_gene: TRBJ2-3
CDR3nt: TGCGCCAGCAGCGCAGGGTTAACTAGCACAGATACGCAGTATTTT
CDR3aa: CASSAGLTSTDTQYF

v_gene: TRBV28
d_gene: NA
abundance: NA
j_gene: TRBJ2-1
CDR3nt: TGTGCCAGCAGTCTCAACATGGAGCAGTTCTTC
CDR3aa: CASSLNMEQFF

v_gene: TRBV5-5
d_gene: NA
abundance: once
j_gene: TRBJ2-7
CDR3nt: TGTGCCAGCAGCTTTTCCCCAGGGCCCTACGAGCAGTACTTC
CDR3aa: CASSFSPGPYEQYF

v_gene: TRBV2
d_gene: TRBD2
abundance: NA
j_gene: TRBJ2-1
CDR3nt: TGTGCCAGCAGTGAGAAACTAGCGGGGGGGAACAATGAGCAGTTCTTC
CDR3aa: CASSEKLAGGNNEQFF

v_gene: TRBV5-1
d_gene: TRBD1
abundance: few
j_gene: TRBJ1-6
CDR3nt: TGCGCCAGCAGCTCGGGGACAGGGGGCAACAATTCACCCCTCCACTTT
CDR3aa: CASSSGTGGNNSPLHF

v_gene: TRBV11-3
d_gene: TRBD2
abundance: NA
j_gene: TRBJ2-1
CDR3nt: TGTGCCAGCACCCGCGGTAGCGGGACCTACAATGAGCAGTTCTTC
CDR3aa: CASTRGSGTYNEQFF

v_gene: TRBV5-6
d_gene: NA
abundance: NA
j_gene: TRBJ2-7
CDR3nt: TGTGCCAGCAGCCGCGTAGGGGGAGACGAGCAGTACTTC
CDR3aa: CASSRVGGDEQYF

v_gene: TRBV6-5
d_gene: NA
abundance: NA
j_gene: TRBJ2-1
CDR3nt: TGTGCCAGCAGTTACTCTACGGTGAGGGCCTACAATGAGCAGTTCTTC
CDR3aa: CASSYSTVRAYNEQFF

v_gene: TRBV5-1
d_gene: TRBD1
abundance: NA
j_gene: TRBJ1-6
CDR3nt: TGCGCCAGCAGCTCAAGACAGGGGATAGGGGCACCCCTCCACTTT
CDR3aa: CASSSRQGIGAPLHF

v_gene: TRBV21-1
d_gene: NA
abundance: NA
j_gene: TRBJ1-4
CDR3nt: TGTGCCAAATATCAGAGGGACAGTAATGAAAAACTGTTTTTT
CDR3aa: CAKYQRDSNEKLFF

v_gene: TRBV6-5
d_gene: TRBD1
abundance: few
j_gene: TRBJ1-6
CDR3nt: TGTGCCAGCAGTTACGGACAGGGGGGGAATTCACCCCTCCACTTT
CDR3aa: CASSYGQGGNSPLHF

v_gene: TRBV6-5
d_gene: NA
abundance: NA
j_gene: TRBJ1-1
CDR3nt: TGTGCCAGCAGGACTATGAACACTGAAGCTTTCTTT
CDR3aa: CASRTMNTEAFF

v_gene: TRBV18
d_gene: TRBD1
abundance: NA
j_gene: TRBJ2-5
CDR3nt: TGTGCCAGTGAGACAGGGGGAAGTTCCCAAGAGACCCAGTACTTC
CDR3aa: CASETGGSSQETQYF

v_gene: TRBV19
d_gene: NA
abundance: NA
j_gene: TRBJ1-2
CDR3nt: TGTGCCAGTAGTAAAGGACAGACGGGCTACACCTTC
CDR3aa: CASSKGQTGYTF

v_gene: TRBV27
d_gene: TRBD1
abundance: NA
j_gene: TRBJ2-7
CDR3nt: TGTGCCAGCAGTGGGACAGGGAGGGCCTACGAGCAGTACTTC
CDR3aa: CASSGTGRAYEQYF

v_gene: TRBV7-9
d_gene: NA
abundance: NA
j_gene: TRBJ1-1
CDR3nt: TGTGCCAGCAGCTTACAGGGAGGAAACACTGAAGCTTTCTTT
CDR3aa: CASSLQGGNTEAFF

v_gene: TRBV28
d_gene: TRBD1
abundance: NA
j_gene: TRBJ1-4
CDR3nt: TGTGCCAGCGATCAGGGGGCAAGTAATGAAAAACTGTTTTTT
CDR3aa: CASDQGASNEKLFF

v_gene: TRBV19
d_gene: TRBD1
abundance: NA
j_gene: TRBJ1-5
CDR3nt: TGTGCCAGTGGACAGGGGCCCAGGCAGCCCCAGCATTTT
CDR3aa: CASGQGPRQPQHF

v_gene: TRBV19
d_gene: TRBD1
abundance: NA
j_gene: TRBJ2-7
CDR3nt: TGTGCCAGTAGTCGGACAGGGTTCAACGAGCAGTACTTC
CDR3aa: CASSRTGFNEQYF

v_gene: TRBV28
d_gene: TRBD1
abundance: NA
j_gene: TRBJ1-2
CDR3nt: TGTGCCAGCAGTCCAGGGGACAGCCCCAGGGGCTACACCTTC
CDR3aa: CASSPGDSPRGYTF

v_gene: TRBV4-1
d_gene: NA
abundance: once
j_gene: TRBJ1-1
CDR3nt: TGCGCCAGCAGCCAAGTTACTAGTTTCGACACTGAAGCTTTCTTT
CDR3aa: CASSQVTSFDTEAFF

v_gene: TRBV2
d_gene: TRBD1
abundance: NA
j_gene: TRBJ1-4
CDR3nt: TGTGCCAGCAGTGAAGGGACAGGGGGCACTGAAAAACTGTTTTTT
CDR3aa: CASSEGTGGTEKLFF